This T cell receptor beta chain was obtained from a study of neurological immune-mediated disorders. TCRdb reprocessed the 5' RACE reads with MiXCR, giving one entry per CDR3 protein. The sample lists under 50,000 distinct CDR3 sequences; over 20% were seen once. This clonotype was recorded many times. This CDR3 is 15 amino acids long. After removal of 7 bases from V and 6 bases from J, the junction contained 12 bases not matched to a gene. As healthy controls, volunteers from a blood bank in Maryland, USA, were used. This chain connects TRBV12-3 or TRBV12-4 to TRBJ2-1, with 7 bases fitting TRBD2. The sequence derives from a woman in her sixties or seventies in good health. The sequenced sample was PBMCs. This CDR3 reads CASTSGAGVGNEQFF. The CDR3 region has the DNA TGTGCCAGCACCAGTGGGGCGGGAGTGGGCAATGAGCAGTTCTTC.